This is a list of T cell receptor beta chains from one sample in a study of T cells in Graves' hyperthyroidism and ophthalmopathy. TCRdb passed the multiplex PCR reads through MiXCR, listing each CDR3 protein once. The sample lists around 700,000 distinct CDR3 sequences, about 19% occurring once. The sequencing input was blood. The origin of the receptors is a woman between 45 and 60 years old with Graves' hyperthyroidism that later progressed to Graves' ophthalmopathy. The CDR3 runs from the conserved cysteine through the conserved F or W.

TRBV6-1 | CASSFRGANEQYF
TRBV12-3/TRBV12-4 | CASSLTAQPIAFF
TRBV5-1 | CASSLGQGINEQYF
TRBV7-3 | CASSHDRETRTEAFF
TRBV20-1 | CSAPERGRSPETQYF
TRBV16 | CASNRGEETQYF
TRBV2 | CASSETKAYGYTF
TRBV5-4 | CASSLDTSTEAFF
TRBV12-3/TRBV12-4 | CASSLGTGPQHF
TRBV7-3 | CASSLLLAGRSGELFF
TRBV4-2 | CASSLPREVEDTIYF
TRBV30 | CAWSVSLDGTEAFF
TRBV6-2/TRBV6-3 | CASSPPGTPEKLFF
TRBV7-8 | CASSSSGTENSPLHF
TRBV20-1 | CSARWNSGGFIDTQYF
TRBV12-3/TRBV12-4 | CASSLRWQGGNTIYF
TRBV20-1 | CSAAPMDSSSGANVLTF
TRBV7-9 | CASSLVRTTNEQFF
TRBV29-1 | CSVEEGQGYYGYTF
TRBV13 | CASSLVVDKNYGYTF
TRBV5-1 | CASSPDRGRVTGELFF
TRBV11-1 | CASSWGQGNTEAFF
TRBV15 | CATSRVEGTNEKLFF
TRBV15 | CATSRGLEGPNQPQHF
TRBV2 | CASSEGFSSYNEQFF
TRBV3-1 | CASSQGWGGETQYF
TRBV3-1 | CASSPYTSGGFYEQYF
TRBV2 | CASGQQEIRQPQHF
TRBV7-9 | CASSLSGPEAFF
TRBV5-1 | CASSGQPGTRNEKLFF
TRBV12-3/TRBV12-4 | CASTHQTGSYEQYF
TRBV5-1 | CASSLDRGVTNEKLFF
TRBV2 | CASIANSNQPQHF
TRBV15 | CATSKDLGQGAGYTF
TRBV27 | CASSLLYNQPQHF
TRBV11-2 | CASSLIRPSGANVLTF
TRBV30 | CAWRAGQGARYEQYF
TRBV3-1 | CASSPALPRGAFF
TRBV4-1 | CASSQGRRGWDTEAFF
TRBV5-1 | CASSPANRGRNGYTF
TRBV30 | CAWSWSGMNTEAFF
TRBV19 | CASSIEGPAFTDTQYF
TRBV28 | CASSHRLAGEYTEQFF
TRBV7-9 | CASTLYRGSSYNEQFF
TRBV7-6 | CASSPREVGNTIYF
TRBV18 | CASSPLAKNTEAFF
TRBV7-9 | CASSLADGQGRTDTQYF
TRBV6-1 | CASSPGQGLDSPLHF
TRBV19 | CASSMDRTYSNQPQHF
TRBV4-1 | CASSQVRGRGGELFF